These 5 T cell receptor beta chains were sequenced from one sample in a study of identical twins. TCRdb reprocessed the 5' RACE reads via MiXCR and lists one record per CDR3 protein. The table shows about 700,000 distinct CDR3 sequences, with under 9% occurring only once. These data were likewise used in another study, on yellow fever vaccine responses in identical twins.

Material for sequencing was PBMCs. These receptors originate from a woman aged 18-35 years in good health.

As concerns this clonotype: This sequence may be a read error, since a much larger clone differs from it by one base. The final CDR3 position lacks the conserved phenylalanine or tryptophan, pointing to a likely read error. V and J are TRBV5-1 and TRBJ2-3; 11 positions agree with TRBD2. This CDR3 has 20 residues. Germline lookup yields CDR1 SGHRS and CDR2 YFSETQ. Losses at the gene ends were 0 bases for V and 0 bases for J; bases not matched to a gene: 12. The CDR3 is CASSLEPLAGVTSSTDTQYY. In DNA form, the CDR3 reads TGCGCCAGCAGCTTGGAGCCACTAGCGGGGGTAACCTCTAGCACAGATACGCAGTATTAT.

This clonotype came up many times. The chain combines TRBV5-1 with TRBJ2-1; TRBD2 matches 7 bases. The ends lost 4 bases at V and 2 bases at J; junction bases unmatched: 6. The CDR3 sequence is 15 residues long. Germline V gene lookup returns CDR1 SGHRS and CDR2 YFSETQ. The chain's CDR3 is CASSRAGVTYNEQFF. As DNA, the CDR3 is TGCGCCAGCAGCCGGGCGGGGGTCACCTACAATGAGCAGTTCTTC.

Notes on this clonotype: This may come from a read error, since a much larger clone is one base off. This chain joins TRBV7-4 and TRBJ2-3, with 7 bases aligning to TRBD2. V dropped 1 base and J dropped 0; count of bases not matched to a gene: 4. Per the germline V gene, CDR1 is SGHVT and CDR2 is SQSDAQ. The CDR3 covers 16 residues. The CDR3 reads CASSLVKRDSTDTQYF. The CDR3 region has the DNA TGTGCCAGCAGCTTAGTGAAGCGGGATAGCACAGATACGCAGTATTTT.

The genes are TRBV10-3 and TRBJ2-7, with 14 nucleotides matching TRBD2. Germline-derived CDR1 and CDR2 are ENHRY and SYGVKD. The junction had 6 bases not matched to a gene; V was cut back by 6 bases and J by 5 bases. CDR3 length: 15 residues. The CDR3 coding sequence is TGTGCCATCAGCTCGACTAGCGGGGGGGCCGACGAGCAGTACTTC. Its translation: CAISSTSGGADEQYF.

There are a few counts of this clonotype. The genes are TRBV12-3 or TRBV12-4 and TRBJ2-2, with 11 positions matching TRBD2. This CDR3 has 15 amino acids. Unmatched junction bases numbered 6, after V lost 7 bases and J lost 5 bases. The CDR3: CASNLAGGSTGELFF. DNA of the CDR3: TGTGCCAGCAACCTAGCGGGAGGTAGTACCGGGGAGCTGTTTTTT.